The rows below give T cell receptor beta chains drawn from one sample of a study of cytomegalovirus exposure and HLA in healthy donors. The method was immunoSEQ multiplex PCR; TCRdb's version includes in-frame clones alone and lacks a portion of them. The table lists about 120,000 clones, 74% of them singletons. The sequenced sample consisted of PBMCs. The receptors stem from a human donor in good health. The CDR3 runs from the conserved cysteine through the conserved F or W.

CDR3 length,V gene,J gene,CDR3 protein
16,TRBV27,TRBJ2-1,CASSLTYRGTYNEQFF
14,TRBV13,TRBJ2-3,CASSHGTGGDTQYF
15,TRBV10-2,TRBJ1-6,CASSEGGGRWSPLHF
16,TRBV27,TRBJ2-7,CASKDSGRGPTYEQYF
18,TRBV5-5,TRBJ1-5,CASSPLGQGWVGDQPQHF
15,TRBV5-1,TRBJ1-1,CASSSSGTGKTEAFF
15,TRBV6-5,TRBJ2-1,CASSYRQPTTMEQFF
19,TRBV10-1,TRBJ1-5,CASSERLTGTGDHNQPQHF
15,TRBV18,TRBJ1-6,CASSSDGERDSPLHF
12,TRBV7-2,TRBJ1-2,CASSLRVEGYTF
14,TRBV30,TRBJ2-7,CAWSETGISYEQYF
14,TRBV4-2,TRBJ2-3,CASSLSGGEDTQYF
15,TRBV7-2,TRBJ2-1,CASSLGTANYNEQFF
17,TRBV27,TRBJ1-4,CASSMTGKGATNEKLFF
13,TRBV7-8,TRBJ1-4,CASSLGAGEKLFF
13,TRBV6-1,TRBJ2-7,CASSGRPVYEQYF
14,TRBV29-1,TRBJ1-4,CSVETLRGEEKLFF
13,TRBV6-5,TRBJ2-5,CASSYGVRRGLYF
14,TRBV6-1,TRBJ1-5,CASSGDRGNQPQHF
17,TRBV5-1,TRBJ2-3,CASSLGAGGGSMDTQYF
14,TRBV9,TRBJ2-2,CASSETGSPGELFF
14,TRBV10-3,TRBJ2-7,CAINAGTGSYEQYF
11,TRBV13,TRBJ2-1,CASSSSPEQFF